A single sample is the source of the 20 T cell receptor beta chains below, sequenced in a study of cytomegalovirus exposure and HLA in healthy donors. The data were produced by immunoSEQ multiplex PCR, yet TCRdb's version contains in-frame clones alone and is incomplete. The table includes approximately 150,000 clones, 87% detected once. The specimen sequenced was PBMCs. All receptors come from a man aged 18 to 35 in good health and CMV-seropositive.

The chain couples TRBV11-2 to TRBJ2-7; 7 bases are shared with TRBD1. The V gene end was trimmed by 5 bases and the J gene end by 4 bases; junction bases not matched to a gene: 8. Per the germline V gene, CDR1 is SGHAT and CDR2 is FQNNGV. This CDR3 has 14 residues. CDR3 nucleotide sequence: TGTGCCAGCAGCCTAAACCCGACAGGGTACGAGCAGTACTTC. It yields the protein CASSLNPTGYEQYF.

This clone showed up just once. The CDR3 spells CASRRQGGYGYTF. The CDR3 bases are TGTGCCAGCAGGAGACAGGGCGGATATGGCTACACCTTC. J is TRBJ1-2 and V is TRBV6-5, with 7 bases fitting TRBD1. Germline values: CDR1 MNHEY, CDR2 SVGAGI. The CDR3 covers 13 residues. Trimming cost V 6 bases and J 5 bases; bases outside gene matches: 6.

V and J are TRBV9 and TRBJ2-1; 8 nucleotides agree with TRBD2. The CDR3 is 15 amino acids. The V gene's germline CDR1 is SGDLS and CDR2 YYNGEE. V dropped 0 bases and J dropped 6; count of bases not matched to a gene: 5. For the CDR3, the DNA is TGTGCCAGCAGCGTAGGGGGGACTAGTCCCAATGAGCAGTTCTTC. Protein product: CASSVGGTSPNEQFF.

CDR3: CASTQGGHSYEQYF. The CDR3 DNA is TGTGCCAGCACCCAAGGCGGACACTCCTACGAGCAGTACTTC. V usage is TRBV9 and J usage is TRBJ2-7; maybe TRBD1 (5 bases). Germline CDR1 reads SGDLS; CDR2 reads YYNGEE. This CDR3 is built from 14 residues. V lost 6 bases to trimming and J lost 0 bases, with 13 bases between them.

This chain uses TRBV7-9 with TRBJ1-2; 12 bases align to TRBD1. The CDR3 is 16 residues long. From germline, CDR1 is SEHNR and CDR2 FQNEAQ (reference sequence). V dropped 5 bases and J dropped 3; count of bases not matched to a gene: 7. The CDR3 sequence: CASSQGQGAGYYGYTF. The CDR3 DNA is TGTGCCAGCAGCCAGGGACAGGGGGCCGGGTACTATGGCTACACCTTC.

The J gene is TRBJ1-2, the V gene TRBV15, with 9 nucleotides matching TRBD1. Germline CDR1 and CDR2: LNHNV and YYDKDF (reference sequence). The CDR3 has 16 amino acids. Trimming at V came to 0 bases and at J to 4 bases, leaving 6 bases not matched to a gene. The CDR3 sequence: CATSRDGTGLAYGYTF. The DNA of the CDR3 is TGTGCCACCAGCAGAGATGGGACAGGGTTAGCCTATGGCTACACCTTC.

The chain carries TRBV18 and TRBJ1-2; D is undetermined. Trimming pared 6 bases from V and 5 bases from J, leaving 13 bases between. The CDR3 covers 13 residues. The V gene's germline CDR1 is KGHSH and CDR2 LQKENI. This CDR3 is CASSPEGGYGYTF. The DNA of the CDR3 is TGTGCCAGCTCCCCGGAGGGAGGATATGGCTACACCTTC.

This sequence joins TRBV11-1 and TRBJ2-2; TRBD1 agrees at 9 bases. J lost 6 bases, V lost 2 bases, and 13 bases had no gene match. CDR1 is SGHAT and CDR2 is FQDESV in the germline V gene (reference sequence). The CDR3 runs to 18 residues. The CDR3, as DNA: TGTGCCAGCAGCTTATGGCCACAGGGGGCCCTAAACCCCGGGGAGCTGTTTTTT. Encoded protein: CASSLWPQGALNPGELFF.

The rearrangement uses TRBV7-3 and TRBJ2-2; TRBD2 matches at 13 bases. CDR1 and CDR2 (germline): SGHTA, FQGTGA. V was pared by 5 bases and J by 4 bases, with 10 bases of the junction left unmatched. The CDR3 consists of 18 residues. The CDR3 DNA reads as TGTGCCAGCAGCCCTGGACTAGCGGGGGTAGTGGGCACCGGGGAGCTGTTTTTT. It specifies CASSPGLAGVVGTGELFF.

V and J are TRBV7-2 and TRBJ1-2; perhaps TRBD1 as D (5 bases). Trimming left V 1 base short and J 8 bases short, with 14 bases between. This CDR3 region has 14 residues. Germline V gene lookup returns CDR1 SGHTA and CDR2 FQGNSA. DNA of the CDR3: TGTGCCAGCAGCTTAGGGGTCAGGGTGGACGGCTACACCTTC. Amino acids: CASSLGVRVDGYTF.

The chain recombines TRBV5-1 with TRBJ2-7; 7 bases line up with TRBD1. The CDR3 loop spans 12 amino acids. CDR1 SGHRS and CDR2 YFSETQ come from the germline V gene. V dropped 5 bases and J dropped 5; count of bases not matched to a gene: 4. DNA for the CDR3: TGCGCCAGCAGATTACAGGGGCACGAGCAGTACTTC. It translates to CASRLQGHEQYF.

The chain is built from TRBV11-3 and TRBJ2-2; no clear D. CDR1 is SGHNT, CDR2 YENEEA, per germline. The CDR3 is made up of 15 amino acids. Trimming pared 0 bases from V and 6 bases from J, leaving 11 bases between. The CDR3 protein is CASSLDPVIPGELFF. DNA for the CDR3: TGTGCCAGCAGCTTAGATCCGGTTATCCCCGGGGAGCTGTTTTTT.

The chain is built from TRBV6-5 and TRBJ1-1; no definite D call. Looked up from germline, CDR1 is MNHEY and CDR2 is SVGAGI. Trimming took 0 bases from V and 5 from J, leaving 7 bases between them. The CDR3 covers 13 residues. CDR3 bases: TGTGCCAGCAGTTACTCTGAGGGAACTGAAGCTTTCTTT. It yields the protein CASSYSEGTEAFF.

CDR3 residues: CASSPGTGNHEQFF. Here the CDR3 DNA reads TGTGCCAGCAGCCCCGGGACAGGGAACCATGAGCAGTTCTTC. V usage is TRBV7-9 and J usage is TRBJ2-1; 9 bases agree with TRBD1. This CDR3 contains 14 residues. With 5 bases clipped from V and 8 bases from J, the junction kept 7 bases outside the gene matches. Per the germline V gene, CDR1 is SEHNR and CDR2 is FQNEAQ (reference sequence).

This clone has just one count. The chain's CDR3 is CASSLVSGTNTQYF. In DNA, the CDR3 is TGTGCCAGCAGCCTAGTAAGCGGTACGAATACGCAGTATTTT. The rearrangement links TRBV9 to TRBJ2-3; tentatively, D is TRBD2 (5 bases). The V end lost 4 bases, the J end lost 7 bases, and 16 bases lay between the germline ends. Germline V CDR1 and CDR2: SGDLS, YYNGEE. CDR3 size: 14 residues.

The chain is built from TRBV15 and TRBJ1-2; 7 nucleotides align to TRBD1. The germline CDR1 and CDR2 sequences are LNHNV and YYDKDF (reference sequence). The CDR3 totals 19 residues. Trimming cost V 6 bases and J 4 bases; bases outside gene matches: 23. CDR3 coding DNA: TGTGCCACCAGTTTTACCGGGACAGCGATTCGCCCGCCGCTCTATGGCTACACCTTC. It specifies CATSFTGTAIRPPLYGYTF.

As DNA, the CDR3 is TGCGCCAGCAGCCAGTATGGCGGGGTGGAGACCCAGTACTTC. Translation gives CASSQYGGVETQYF. The chain combines TRBV4-1 with TRBJ2-5; perhaps TRBD2 as D (6 bases). Germline V gene lookup returns CDR1 MGHRA and CDR2 YSYEKL. Between the trimmed V and J ends, which lost 3 bases and 5 bases, there was a span of 13 bases. This CDR3 is built from 14 residues.

DNA for the CDR3: TGTGCCAGCAGCCACCTAGCGGGACAAGAGACCCAGTACTTC. Translation: CASSHLAGQETQYF. The chain joins TRBV6-5 to TRBJ2-5; 9 bases map to TRBD2. Looked up from germline, CDR1 is MNHEY and CDR2 is SVGAGI. The CDR3 loop spans 14 amino acids. J was trimmed by 2 bases and V by 6 bases; bases with no gene match: 4.

Only one count was recorded for this clone. The genes are TRBV7-9 and TRBJ2-3; D perhaps matches TRBD1 (6 bases). Germline CDR1 is SEHNR and CDR2 is FQNEAQ (reference sequence). V gave up 4 bases and J gave up 2 bases, with 10 bases separating them. The CDR3 is 14 residues long. CDR3 residues: CASSYGQSTDTQYF. In nucleotides, the CDR3 is TGTGCCAGCAGCTACGGACAGTCCACAGATACGCAGTATTTT.

This sequence joins TRBV28 and TRBJ2-1; D gene uncertain. The CDR3 extends over 17 amino acids. The V and J ends lost 3 bases and 3 bases respectively, with 18 bases between them. Germline lookup yields CDR1 MDHEN and CDR2 SYDVKM. CDR3 in DNA: TGTGCCAGCAGTTTCTTAGAACCTGAGAGAGTCTACAATGAGCAGTTCTTC. It codes for CASSFLEPERVYNEQFF.